This T cell receptor beta chain derives from a study of cytomegalovirus exposure and HLA in healthy donors. General observations from the study: Investigators reported over 150 TCR beta chains as tied to cytomegalovirus. Reports indicated that the classifier achieved high specificity and sensitivity in diagnosing cytomegalovirus status.

This CDR3 is built from 16 residues. Germline V lookup: CDR1 SEHNR, CDR2 FQNEAQ (reference sequence). Deletions cut 5 bases from V and 4 bases from J, with 21 bases between. As regards this clone: Its cognate antigen is unknown.

TCRdb's copy holds only in-frame clones and misses some; the assay was immunoSEQ multiplex PCR. The profile shows about 330,000 clones, roughly 87% of them singletons. V usage is TRBV7-9 and J usage is TRBJ2-7; D may be TRBD1 or TRBD2 (5 bases each). This receptor was taken from a woman between 25 and 40 years old in good health and CMV-seropositive. The sample was PBMCs. As DNA, the CDR3 is TGTGCCAGCAGCCCGATGGCCGGGACCGGGGCATACGAGCAGTACTTC. Its protein product is CASSPMAGTGAYEQYF. Together with reference TRBV7-9 and TRBJ2-7, the CDR3 gives the full variable domain: DTGVSQNPRHKITKRGQNVTFRCDPISEHNRLYWYRQTLGQGPEFLTYFQNEAQLEKSRLLSDRFSAERPKGSFSTLEIQRTEQGDSAMYLCASSPMAGTGAYEQYFGPGTRLTVT.